These 6 T cell receptor beta chains originate from one sample sequenced in a study of early T cells in non-severe SARS-CoV-2 infection. TCRdb called the 5' RACE reads again in MiXCR, with one record for every CDR3 protein. This table has about 19,000 distinct CDR3 sequences, more than 4% appearing once. Sequencing was carried out using whole blood. The receptors shown here come from an adult who was a healthcare worker with PCR-confirmed SARS-CoV-2 infection or an uninfected control (not recorded which).

The rearrangement joins TRBV6-2 or TRBV6-3 to TRBJ2-5; 7 bases are a match to TRBD2. The V gene's germline CDR1 is MNHEY and CDR2 SVGEGT. This CDR3 contains 13 residues. Trimming took 5 bases from V and 1 from J; bases not matched to a gene: 1. The CDR3, as DNA: TGTGCCAGCAGTCGCGGGGGCCAAGAGACCCAGTACTTC. Its protein product is CASSRGGQETQYF.

As for this clonotype: A much larger clone sits a single nucleotide away, making a read error possible. This chain uses TRBV7-9 with TRBJ2-4; D tentatively reads TRBD1 or TRBD2 (5 bases each). The CDR3 is made up of 15 amino acids. With 6 bases removed from V and 2 bases from J, the gap between germline ends came to 14 bases. Germline V gene data show CDR1 as SEHNR and CDR2 as FQNEAQ (reference sequence). The CDR3 nucleotides read TGTGCCAGCAGGCCTTCAGGGACCTCCAAAAACATTCAGTACTTC. It translates to CASRPSGTSKNIQYF.

This clonotype was detected many times. The rearrangement uses TRBV20-1 and TRBJ1-6; 8 bases are shared with TRBD1. The CDR3 runs to 13 residues. The ends lost 6 bases at V and 11 bases at J; junction bases unmatched: 9. Germline assignment: CDR1 DFQATT and CDR2 SNEGSKA (reference sequence). The CDR3 spells CSASLGQGAPLHF. CDR3 nucleotides: TGCAGTGCCTCCCTCGGACAGGGAGCACCCCTCCACTTT.

The CDR3: CSASPGVGITEAFF. CDR3 bases: TGCAGTGCTAGTCCGGGGGTCGGTATCACTGAAGCTTTCTTT. V usage is TRBV20-1 and J usage is TRBJ1-1; D may be TRBD1 (5 bases). V was cut by 3 bases and J by 4 bases, with 15 bases left in between. Looked up from germline, CDR1 is DFQATT and CDR2 is SNEGSKA (reference sequence). The length of the CDR3 is 14 residues.

This clonotype has at least ten counts. The chain joins TRBV5-1 to TRBJ1-6; D is unclear. The V end was cut by 2 bases, the J end by 8 bases, with 11 bases between. The CDR3 is 14 amino acids. Germline-derived CDR1 and CDR2 are SGHRS and YFSETQ. The DNA for the CDR3 is TGCGCCAGCAGCTTCACCCAGTCCGATTCACCCCTCCACTTT. Translated, it gives CASSFTQSDSPLHF.

The chain uses TRBV29-1 and TRBJ2-3; no clear D gene. The V end lost 4 bases, the J end lost 7 bases, and 6 bases lay between the germline ends. CDR3 length equals 10 residues. The germline gives CDR1 SQVTM, CDR2 ANQGSEA. CDR3 sequence: CSVVENTQYF. CDR3 sequence (DNA): TGCAGCGTTGTGGAGAATACGCAGTATTTT.